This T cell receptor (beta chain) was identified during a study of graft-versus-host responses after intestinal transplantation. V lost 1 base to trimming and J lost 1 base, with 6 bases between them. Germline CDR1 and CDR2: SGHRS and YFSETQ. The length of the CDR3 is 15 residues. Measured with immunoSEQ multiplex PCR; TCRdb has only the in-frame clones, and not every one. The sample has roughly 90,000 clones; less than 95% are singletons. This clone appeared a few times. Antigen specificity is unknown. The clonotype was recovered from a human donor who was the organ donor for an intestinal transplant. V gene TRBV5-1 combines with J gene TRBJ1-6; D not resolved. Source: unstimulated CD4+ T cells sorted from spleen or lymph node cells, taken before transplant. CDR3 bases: TGCGCCAGCAGCTTGTCAAAATCCTATAATTCACCCCTCCACTTT. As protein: CASSLSKSYNSPLHF.